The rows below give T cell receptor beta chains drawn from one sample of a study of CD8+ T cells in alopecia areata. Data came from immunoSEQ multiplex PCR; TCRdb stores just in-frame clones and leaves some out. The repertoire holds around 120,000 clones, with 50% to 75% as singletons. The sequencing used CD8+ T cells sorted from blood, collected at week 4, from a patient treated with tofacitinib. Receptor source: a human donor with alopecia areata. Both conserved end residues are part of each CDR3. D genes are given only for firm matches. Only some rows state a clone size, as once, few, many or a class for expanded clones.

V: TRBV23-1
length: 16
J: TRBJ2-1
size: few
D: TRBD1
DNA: TGCGCCAGCAGTCAACGGACAGGACGATCCTACAATGAGCAGTTCTTC
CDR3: CASSQRTGRSYNEQFF

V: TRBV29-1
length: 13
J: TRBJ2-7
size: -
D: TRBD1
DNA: TGCAGCGTCGGACAGGGTACAGCCTACGAGCAGTACTTC
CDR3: CSVGQGTAYEQYF

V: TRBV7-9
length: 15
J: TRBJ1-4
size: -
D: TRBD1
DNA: TGTGCCAGCAGCCTTGGGACAGCCTTGGCGGAAAAACTGTTTTTT
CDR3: CASSLGTALAEKLFF

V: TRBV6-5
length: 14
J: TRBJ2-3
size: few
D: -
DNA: TGTGCCAGCAGTTACGGGCAATTCACAGATACGCAGTATTTT
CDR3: CASSYGQFTDTQYF

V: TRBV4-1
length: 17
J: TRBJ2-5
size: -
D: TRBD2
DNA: TGCGCCAGCAGCCAAGATCGGGAGGATAACCGCCGAGAGACCCAGTACTTC
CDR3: CASSQDREDNRRETQYF

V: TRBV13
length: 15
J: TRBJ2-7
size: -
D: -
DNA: TGTGCCAGCAGCTTAGGCCCGAGGGTTGGGTACGAGCAGTACTTC
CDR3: CASSLGPRVGYEQYF

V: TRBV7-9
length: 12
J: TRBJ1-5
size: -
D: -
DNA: TGTGCCAGCAGCTTAGATAATCAGCCCCAGCATTTT
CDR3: CASSLDNQPQHF

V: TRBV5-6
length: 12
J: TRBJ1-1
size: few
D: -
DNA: TGTGCCAGCAGCTTGGGTGACACTGAAGCTTTCTTT
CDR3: CASSLGDTEAFF

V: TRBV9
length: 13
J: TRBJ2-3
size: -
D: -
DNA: TGTGCCAGCAGCGTTGCAAGAACAGATACGCAGTATTTT
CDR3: CASSVARTDTQYF

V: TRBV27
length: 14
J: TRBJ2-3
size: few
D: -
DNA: TGTGCCAGCAGTTTTATGGATAGCACAGATACGCAGTATTTT
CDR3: CASSFMDSTDTQYF

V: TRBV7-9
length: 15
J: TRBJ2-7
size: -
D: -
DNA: TGTGCCAGCAGCTTAGCGTGGGGACCCAGTTCCGAGCAGTACTTC
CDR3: CASSLAWGPSSEQYF

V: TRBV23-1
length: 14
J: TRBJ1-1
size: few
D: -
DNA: TGCGCCAGCAGTCGGAGACAGCCGGACACTGAAGCTTTCTTT
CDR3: CASSRRQPDTEAFF

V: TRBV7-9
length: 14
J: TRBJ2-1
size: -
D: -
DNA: TGTGCCAGCAGCTTGCCCGGTCGAGGCAATGAGCAGTTCTTC
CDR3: CASSLPGRGNEQFF

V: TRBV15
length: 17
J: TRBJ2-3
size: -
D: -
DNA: TGTGCCACCAGCAGATGGGCGGCCGGGCCGAGCACAGATACGCAGTATTTT
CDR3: CATSRWAAGPSTDTQYF

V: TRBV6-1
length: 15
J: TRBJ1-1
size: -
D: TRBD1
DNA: TGTGCCAGCACCGGGACAGGTGATCTGGGTCCTGAAGCTTTCTTT
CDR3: CASTGTGDLGPEAFF

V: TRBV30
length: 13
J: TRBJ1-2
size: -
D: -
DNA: TGTGCCTGGAGTGTACTGATCCTAGCGGGCTACACCTTC
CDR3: CAWSVLILAGYTF

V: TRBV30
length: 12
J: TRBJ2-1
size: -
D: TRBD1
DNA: TGTGCCTGGAGTACAGGGGGCAATGAGCAGTTCTTC
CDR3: CAWSTGGNEQFF

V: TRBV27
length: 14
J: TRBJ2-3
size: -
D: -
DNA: TGTGCCAGCAGTTTGGGGGGTAGCACAGATACGCAGTATTTT
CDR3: CASSLGGSTDTQYF

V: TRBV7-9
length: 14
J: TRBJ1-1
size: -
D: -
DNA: TGTGCCAGCAGCCTCGGGGTCATGAACACTGAAGCTTTCTTT
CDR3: CASSLGVMNTEAFF

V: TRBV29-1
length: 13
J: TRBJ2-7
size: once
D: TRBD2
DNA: TGCAGCGTTAAAAGCGGGACCCTCTACGAGCAGTACTTC
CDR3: CSVKSGTLYEQYF

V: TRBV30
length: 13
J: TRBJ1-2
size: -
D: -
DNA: TGTGCCTGTCCCCTCCGGGCCTTGGGGGGCTACACCTTC
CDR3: CACPLRALGGYTF